This T cell receptor (beta chain) came from a study of T cells in Graves' hyperthyroidism and ophthalmopathy. Whole-study findings and limits: Ophthalmopathy onset followed model prediction by a median approximately seven months.

CDR3 length equals 18 residues. CDR1 is SGHTA and CDR2 is FQGNSA in the germline V gene. J lost 5 bases, V lost 2 bases, and 15 bases had no gene match. This clonotype appeared many times. The target antigen is unknown. RNA transcripts provided the source from which TCR beta CDR3 regions were amplified. Carried out on the TCR CDR3, a first-round RT-PCR used the HTBI primer set. TCRdb analysed the multiplex PCR reads with MiXCR anew, one entry per CDR3 protein. Of 550,000 to 600,000 distinct CDR3 sequences in the sample, 46% were seen once. Patients showing uncontrolled infection, other autoimmune disease, pregnancy or lactation were ineligible. Clinical symptoms, serum thyroxine and TRAb, thyroid ultrasound and orbital computed tomography were used for the diagnoses.

What was sequenced was peripheral blood or thyroid tissue (not recorded which). The chain uses TRBV7-2 and TRBJ2-5; 9 positions match TRBD2. This TCR was recovered from an adult woman with Graves' disease, either hyperthyroidism or ophthalmopathy (not recorded which). CDR3 region: CASSLRGLAGYQGETQYF. Written as DNA, the CDR3 is TGTGCCAGCAGCTTACGGGGGCTAGCGGGATATCAGGGGGAGACCCAGTACTTC.